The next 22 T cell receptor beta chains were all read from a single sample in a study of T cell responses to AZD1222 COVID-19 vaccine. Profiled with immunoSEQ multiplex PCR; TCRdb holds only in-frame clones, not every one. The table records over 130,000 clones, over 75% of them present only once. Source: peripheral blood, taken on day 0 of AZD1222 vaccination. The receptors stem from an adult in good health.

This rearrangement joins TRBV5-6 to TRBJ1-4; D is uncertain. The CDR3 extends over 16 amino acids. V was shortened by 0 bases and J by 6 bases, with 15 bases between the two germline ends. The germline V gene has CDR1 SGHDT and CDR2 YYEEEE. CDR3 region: CASSLGLRGGYEKLFF. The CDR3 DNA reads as TGTGCCAGCAGCTTGGGCCTCCGGGGAGGGTATGAAAAACTGTTTTTT.

CDR3 in DNA: TGCGCCAGCAGCCCGGGACTAGCGGGGGGCACGACCGAGGATACGCAGTATTTT. Its translation: CASSPGLAGGTTEDTQYF. The V and J genes are TRBV5-1 and TRBJ2-3; TRBD2 agrees at 15 bases. This CDR3 spans 18 amino acids. The V segment lost 4 bases and the J segment 6 bases; nucleotides outside the gene matches: 12. Per germline, CDR1 SGHRS and CDR2 YFSETQ.

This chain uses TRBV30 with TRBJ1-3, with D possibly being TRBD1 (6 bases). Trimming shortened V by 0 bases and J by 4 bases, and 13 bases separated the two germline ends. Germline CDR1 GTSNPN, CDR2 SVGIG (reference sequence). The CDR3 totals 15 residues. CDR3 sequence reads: CAWSVGGFAGNTIYF. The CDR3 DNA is TGTGCCTGGAGTGTAGGGGGGTTTGCAGGAAACACCATATATTTT.

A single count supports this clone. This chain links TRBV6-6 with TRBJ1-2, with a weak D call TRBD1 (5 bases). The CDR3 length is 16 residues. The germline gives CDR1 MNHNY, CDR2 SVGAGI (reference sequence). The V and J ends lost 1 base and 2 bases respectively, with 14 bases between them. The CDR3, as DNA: TGTGCCAGCAGTTACTACGGCAGGGAGAGAAACTATGGCTACACCTTC. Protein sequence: CASSYYGRERNYGYTF.

CDR3 sequence reads: CASSESGGRAYEQYF. DNA of the CDR3: TGCGCCAGCAGTGAGTCTGGCGGCAGAGCATACGAGCAGTACTTC. The chain carries TRBV10-2 and TRBJ2-7; D unresolved. CDR3 size: 15 residues. Trimming cost V 0 bases and J 4 bases, with 13 bases left between them. Per the germline V gene, CDR1 is WSHSY and CDR2 is SAAADI.

CDR3 DNA sequence: TGTGCCATCTCCGCGACAGATCACTATGGCTACACCTTC. It codes for CAISATDHYGYTF. The chain links TRBV19 to TRBJ1-2; TRBD1 is a possible D gene (5 bases). The V and J ends lost 10 bases and 3 bases respectively, with 15 bases between them. The length of the CDR3 is 13 residues. Germline-derived CDR1 and CDR2 are LNHDA and SQIVND (reference sequence).

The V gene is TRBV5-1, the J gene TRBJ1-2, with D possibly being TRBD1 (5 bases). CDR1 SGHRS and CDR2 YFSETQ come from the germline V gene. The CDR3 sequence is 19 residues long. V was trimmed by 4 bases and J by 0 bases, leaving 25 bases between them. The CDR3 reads CASSPGGESRTKTNYGYTF. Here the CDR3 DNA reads TGCGCCAGCAGCCCCGGGGGAGAAAGTAGGACAAAAACTAACTATGGCTACACCTTC.

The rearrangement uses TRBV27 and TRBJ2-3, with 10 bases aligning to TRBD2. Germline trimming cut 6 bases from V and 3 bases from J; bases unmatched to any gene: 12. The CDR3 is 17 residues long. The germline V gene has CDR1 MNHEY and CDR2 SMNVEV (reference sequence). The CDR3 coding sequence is TGTGCCAGCAGAATAACGAGAGCGGGAGGGAGGACAGATACGCAGTATTTT. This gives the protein CASRITRAGGRTDTQYF.

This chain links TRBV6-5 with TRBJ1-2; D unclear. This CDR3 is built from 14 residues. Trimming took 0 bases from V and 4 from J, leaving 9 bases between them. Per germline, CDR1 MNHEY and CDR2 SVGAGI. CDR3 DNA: TGTGCCAGCAGTTACTCTACGGCAACCTATGGCTACACCTTC. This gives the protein CASSYSTATYGYTF.

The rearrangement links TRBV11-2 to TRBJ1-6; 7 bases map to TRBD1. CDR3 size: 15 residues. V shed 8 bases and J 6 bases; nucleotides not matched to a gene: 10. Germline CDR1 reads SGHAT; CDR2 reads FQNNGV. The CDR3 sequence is CASRTPGTANSPLHF. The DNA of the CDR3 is TGTGCCAGCCGTACACCCGGGACAGCTAATTCACCCCTCCACTTT.

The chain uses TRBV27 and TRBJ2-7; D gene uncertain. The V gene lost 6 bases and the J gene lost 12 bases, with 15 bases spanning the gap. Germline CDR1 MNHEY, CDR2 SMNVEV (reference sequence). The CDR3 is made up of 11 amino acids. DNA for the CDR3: TGTGCCAGCAGCCAACATACTCTGCGGTACTTC. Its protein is CASSQHTLRYF.

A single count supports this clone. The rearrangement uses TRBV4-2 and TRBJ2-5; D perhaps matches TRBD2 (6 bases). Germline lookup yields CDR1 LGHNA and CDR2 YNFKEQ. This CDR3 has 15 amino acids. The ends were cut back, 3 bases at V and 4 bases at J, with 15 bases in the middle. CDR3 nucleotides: TGTGCCAGCAGCCACTCACCGGGAGTCCTAGAGACCCAGTACTTC. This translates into CASSHSPGVLETQYF.

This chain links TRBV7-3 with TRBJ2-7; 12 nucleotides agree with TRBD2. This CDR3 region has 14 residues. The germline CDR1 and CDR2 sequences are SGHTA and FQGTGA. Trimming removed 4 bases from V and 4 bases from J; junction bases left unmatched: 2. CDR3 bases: TGTGCCAGCAGCTGGACTAGCGGGGCTTACGAGCAGTACTTC. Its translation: CASSWTSGAYEQYF.

As DNA, the CDR3 is TGTGCCAGCAGCTTACCCGGGGCCAACGTCCTGACTTTC. Translating it yields CASSLPGANVLTF. V usage is TRBV5-6 and J usage is TRBJ2-6; D unresolved. The CDR3 contains 13 residues. Germline values: CDR1 SGHDT, CDR2 YYEEEE. Trimming left V 2 bases short and J 4 bases short, with 4 bases between. Full variable domain (remainder filled in from reference TRBV5-6 and TRBJ2-6): DAGVTQSPTHLIKTRGQQVTLRCSPKSGHDTVSWYQQALGQGPQFIFQYYEEEERQRGNFPDRFSGHQFPNYSSELNVNALLLGDSALYLCASSLPGANVLTFGAGSRLTVL.

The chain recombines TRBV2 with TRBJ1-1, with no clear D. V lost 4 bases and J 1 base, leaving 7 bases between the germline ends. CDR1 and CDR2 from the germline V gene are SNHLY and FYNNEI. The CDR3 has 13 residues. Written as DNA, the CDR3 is TGTGCCAGCAGTGCCCCAGGGAACACTGAAGCTTTCTTT. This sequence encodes CASSAPGNTEAFF.

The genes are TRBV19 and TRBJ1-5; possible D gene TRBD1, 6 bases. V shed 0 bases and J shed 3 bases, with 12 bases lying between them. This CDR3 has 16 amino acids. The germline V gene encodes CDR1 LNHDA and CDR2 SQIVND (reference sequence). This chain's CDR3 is CASSIERGAANQPQHF. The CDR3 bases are TGTGCCAGTAGTATAGAGAGGGGGGCGGCCAATCAGCCCCAGCATTTT. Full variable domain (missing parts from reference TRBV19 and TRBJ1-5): DGGITQSPKYLFRKEGQNVTLSCEQNLNHDAMYWYRQDPGQGLRLIYYSQIVNDFQKGDIAEGYSVSREKKESFPLTVTSAQKNPTAFYLCASSIERGAANQPQHFGDGTRLSIL.

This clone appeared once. The CDR3 sequence is CASTRPGTSFSGRQFF. CDR3 coding DNA: TGTGCCAGCACGAGACCCGGGACTAGCTTTTCGGGGCGGCAGTTCTTC. The V gene is TRBV28, the J gene TRBJ2-1, with 9 bases matching TRBD2. In germline, CDR1 is MDHEN, CDR2 SYDVKM. Unmatched junction bases numbered 19, after V lost 7 bases and J lost 12 bases. CDR3 length equals 16 residues.

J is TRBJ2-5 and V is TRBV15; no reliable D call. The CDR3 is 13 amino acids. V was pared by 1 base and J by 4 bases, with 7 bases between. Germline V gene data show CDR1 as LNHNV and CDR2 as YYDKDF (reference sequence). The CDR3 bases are TGTGCCACCAGCAGAGGTTTTGGAGAGACCCAGTACTTC. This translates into CATSRGFGETQYF.

The CDR3 loop reads CASSPRVGTDPRYGYTF. The CDR3 DNA reads TGTGCCAGCAGCCCCCGGGTCGGGACAGACCCTCGCTATGGCTACACCTTC. The V call is TRBV7-9, the J call TRBJ1-2, with TRBD1 identical over 7 bases. Per the germline V gene, CDR1 is SEHNR and CDR2 is FQNEAQ (reference sequence). CDR3 size: 17 residues. The V and J ends lost 5 bases and 4 bases, in that order; junction bases with no gene match: 16.

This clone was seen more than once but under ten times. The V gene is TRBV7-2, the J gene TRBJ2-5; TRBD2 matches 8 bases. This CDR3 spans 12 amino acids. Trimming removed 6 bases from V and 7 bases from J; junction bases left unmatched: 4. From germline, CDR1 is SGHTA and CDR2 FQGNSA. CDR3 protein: CASRGLEGTQYF. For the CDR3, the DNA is TGTGCCAGCAGGGGACTAGAAGGGACCCAGTACTTC.

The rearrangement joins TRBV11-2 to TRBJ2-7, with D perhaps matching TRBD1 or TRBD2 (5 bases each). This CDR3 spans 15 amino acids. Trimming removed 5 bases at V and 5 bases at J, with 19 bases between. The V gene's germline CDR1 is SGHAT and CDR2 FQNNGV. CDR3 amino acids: CASSPPGTEKDEQYF. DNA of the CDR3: TGTGCCAGCAGCCCCCCCGGGACGGAGAAGGACGAGCAGTACTTC.

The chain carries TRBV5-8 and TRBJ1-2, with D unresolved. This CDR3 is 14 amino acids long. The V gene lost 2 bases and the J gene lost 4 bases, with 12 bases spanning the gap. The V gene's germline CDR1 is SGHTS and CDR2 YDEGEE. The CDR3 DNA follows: TGTGCCAGCAGCTTCAGGAGTTCCTTCTATGGCTACACCTTC. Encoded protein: CASSFRSSFYGYTF.